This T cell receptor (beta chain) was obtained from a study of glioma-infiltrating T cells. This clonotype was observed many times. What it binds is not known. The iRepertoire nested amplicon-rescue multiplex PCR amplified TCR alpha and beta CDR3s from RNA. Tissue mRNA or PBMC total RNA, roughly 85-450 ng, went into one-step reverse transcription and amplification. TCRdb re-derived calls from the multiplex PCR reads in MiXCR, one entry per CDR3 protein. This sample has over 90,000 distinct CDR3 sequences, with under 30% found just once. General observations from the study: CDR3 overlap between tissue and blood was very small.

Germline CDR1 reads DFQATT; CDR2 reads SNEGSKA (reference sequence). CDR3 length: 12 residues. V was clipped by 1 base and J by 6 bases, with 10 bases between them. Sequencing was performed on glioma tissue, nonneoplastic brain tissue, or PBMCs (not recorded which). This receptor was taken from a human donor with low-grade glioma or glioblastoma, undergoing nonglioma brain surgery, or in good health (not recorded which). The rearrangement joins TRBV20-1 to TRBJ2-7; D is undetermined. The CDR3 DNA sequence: TGCAGTGCTAGAGTTTGGGGTGGCGAGCAGTACTTC. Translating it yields CSARVWGGEQYF.